One and the same sample provided the 17 T cell receptor beta chains below, sequenced in a study of blood T cell repertoires in COVID-19. Clones were read by immunoSEQ multiplex PCR, and TCRdb kept only the in-frame ones, dropping some. Here the sample spans approximately 360,000 clones, around nine tenths being singletons. Source material: PBMCs or T cells enriched from blood (not recorded which). These receptors came from a woman aged 30 to 39 with acute COVID-19.

The CDR3 is CASGLTGAEKLFF. CDR3 nucleotide sequence: TGTGCTAGTGGTTTGACAGGGGCTGAAAAACTGTTTTTT. The genes are TRBV12-5 and TRBJ1-4; 7 bases are a match to TRBD1. This CDR3 is 13 amino acids long. V lost 2 bases, J lost 7 bases, and 1 base stayed unmatched. The germline V gene has CDR1 LGHNT and CDR2 FRNRAP.

The J gene is TRBJ2-3, the V gene TRBV5-8, with 7 bases aligning to TRBD2. CDR1 is SGHTS, CDR2 YDEGEE, per germline. The CDR3 has 15 amino acids. V gave up 4 bases and J gave up 2 bases; unmatched junction bases: 7. Here the CDR3 reads CASSLSGTNTDTQYF. The DNA for the CDR3 is TGTGCCAGCAGCCTATCCGGGACTAACACAGATACGCAGTATTTT.

This clone was observed a single time. The rearrangement links TRBV29-1 to TRBJ2-7; TRBD2 is a possible D gene (6 bases). CDR3 length: 14 residues. CDR1 and CDR2 (germline): SQVTM, ANQGSEA. V lost 8 bases and J 0 bases, leaving 17 bases between the germline ends. Written as DNA, the CDR3 is TGCAGCACTGTGGGGGACTCAAGCTCCTACGAGCAGTACTTC. It specifies CSTVGDSSSYEQYF.

The chain joins TRBV4-2 to TRBJ2-2, with TRBD2 matching over 16 bases. The germline CDR1 and CDR2 sequences are LGHNA and YNFKEQ. V was pared by 0 bases and J by 6 bases, with 13 bases of the junction left unmatched. The CDR3 sequence is 21 residues long. For the CDR3, the DNA is TGTGCCAGCAGCCAAGAATGGTTGGGACTAGCGGGGGGGCTATCGTCCGGGGAGCTGTTTTTT. Its protein is CASSQEWLGLAGGLSSGELFF.

This sequence joins TRBV6-6 and TRBJ2-1; TRBD2 aligns across 9 bases. The CDR3 sequence is 14 residues long. Germline loops: CDR1 MNHNY, CDR2 SVGAGI (reference sequence). V lost 7 bases, J lost 3 bases, and 4 bases stayed unmatched. The DNA of the CDR3 is TGTGCCAGCACCAGCGGGGGGATCTACAATGAGCAGTTCTTC. It yields the protein CASTSGGIYNEQFF.

The chain has TRBV24-1 and TRBJ1-1, with D possibly TRBD1 on 5 matching bases. The CDR3 extends over 12 amino acids. V was shortened by 5 bases and J by 3 bases, with 6 bases between the two germline ends. The germline CDR1 and CDR2 sequences are KGHDR and SFDVKD. For the CDR3, the DNA is TGTGCCACCAGTGGGGGGGACACTGAAGCTTTCTTT. This codes for CATSGGDTEAFF.

The chain uses TRBV10-1 and TRBJ2-7, with 7 nucleotides matching TRBD1. Germline CDR1 WNHNN, CDR2 SYGVQD (reference sequence). The CDR3 consists of 15 residues. J was trimmed by 2 bases and V by 6 bases; bases with no gene match: 10. DNA of the CDR3: TGCGCCAGCAGCCCACAGGGGTACCGGCCCTACGAGCAGTACTTC. This translates into CASSPQGYRPYEQYF.

In DNA form, the CDR3 reads TGTGCCAGCAGCTTAGTACGGAGCTCCTACAATGAGCAGTTCTTC. It translates to CASSLVRSSYNEQFF. The gene calls are TRBV13 and TRBJ2-1; the D is unclear. Germline CDR1 PRHDT, CDR2 FYEKMQ (reference sequence). V dropped 1 base and J dropped 0 bases, with 7 bases sitting between them. CDR3 length equals 15 residues.

This chain joins TRBV4-3 and TRBJ1-1; D gene uncertain. Germline values: CDR1 LGHNA, CDR2 YSLEER. V was pared by 1 base and J by 1 base, with 4 bases between. The CDR3 is 13 amino acids. The CDR3 loop is CASSQGGNTEAFF. CDR3 nucleotide sequence: TGCGCCAGCAGCCAAGGAGGGAACACTGAAGCTTTCTTT.

The chain is built from TRBV5-6 and TRBJ1-1; D gene unclear. Germline loops: CDR1 SGHDT, CDR2 YYEEEE. Trimming left V 4 bases short and J 4 bases short, with 14 bases between. The CDR3 spans 14 residues. CDR3: CASSQEGAGTEAFF. CDR3 sequence (DNA): TGTGCCAGCAGCCAGGAGGGCGCCGGCACTGAAGCTTTCTTT.

This chain links TRBV6-5 with TRBJ2-3, with D perhaps matching TRBD2 (5 bases). CDR3 length: 13 amino acids. Germline V gene lookup returns CDR1 MNHEY and CDR2 SVGAGI. V lost 8 bases and J lost 1, with 10 bases in between. The CDR3 DNA sequence: TGTGCCAGCCGGCCCGGGGGCACAGATACGCAGTATTTT. Amino acid sequence: CASRPGGTDTQYF.

Only one count was recorded for this clone. The chain combines TRBV5-4 with TRBJ1-5, with 9 nucleotides matching TRBD1. This CDR3 is built from 19 residues. Germline loops: CDR1 SGHNT, CDR2 YYREEE (reference sequence). J lost 0 bases, V lost 2 bases, and 12 bases had no gene match. The CDR3 spells CASSFRRDREFFSNQPQHF. The CDR3 DNA reads as TGTGCCAGCAGCTTCCGCCGGGACAGGGAATTCTTTAGCAATCAGCCCCAGCATTTT. Using reference TRBV5-4 and TRBJ1-5 for the parts outside the CDR3, the full variable domain is ETGVTQSPTHLIKTRGQQVTLRCSSQSGHNTVSWYQQALGQGPQFIFQYYREEENGRGNFPPRFSGLQFPNYSSELNVNALELDDSALYLCASSFRRDREFFSNQPQHFGDGTRLSIL.

The chain couples TRBV10-3 to TRBJ2-2; 7 nucleotides line up with TRBD1. This CDR3 has 14 amino acids. The trim removed 5 bases at V and 6 bases at J, leaving 6 bases unmatched. Germline CDR1 is ENHRY and CDR2 is SYGVKD. The CDR3 region has the DNA TGTGCCATCAGTATACAGGGGAAGGCCGGGGAGCTGTTTTTT. It yields the protein CAISIQGKAGELFF.

V and J are TRBV18 and TRBJ2-1; 16 nucleotides match TRBD2. Germline V CDR1 and CDR2: KGHSH, LQKENI. The CDR3 length is 17 residues. Trimming took 0 bases from V and 10 from J; bases not matched to a gene: 6. The CDR3 DNA reads as TGTGCCAGCTCACCACCGGGACTAGCGGGGGGGCCGGACGAGCAGTTCTTC. This gives the protein CASSPPGLAGGPDEQFF.

The CDR3 loop is CSVAVLDRGHINTEAFF. DNA for the CDR3: TGCAGCGTTGCGGTCCTGGACAGGGGTCACATCAACACTGAAGCTTTCTTT. This rearrangement joins TRBV29-1 to TRBJ1-1, with 9 positions matching TRBD1. The V and J ends lost 4 bases and 2 bases, in that order; junction bases with no gene match: 14. Germline V gene data show CDR1 as SQVTM and CDR2 as ANQGSEA. The CDR3 is 17 residues long.

The rearrangement joins TRBV2 to TRBJ2-4, with TRBD1 matching 8 bases. With V trimmed by 3 bases and J by 3 bases, 4 bases remained unmatched. CDR1 and CDR2 (germline): SNHLY, FYNNEI. There are 15 residues in the CDR3. The CDR3 loop is CASSEDRVGKNIQYF. CDR3 DNA: TGTGCCAGCAGTGAGGACAGGGTGGGCAAAAACATTCAGTACTTC.

This chain links TRBV6-1 with TRBJ1-2; D is unresolved. Trimming cost V 1 base and J 8 bases, with 11 bases left between them. This CDR3 spans 13 amino acids. CDR1 and CDR2 from the germline V gene are MNHNS and SASEGT. CDR3 protein: CASSEGMAGGYTF. The CDR3 nucleotides read TGTGCCAGCAGTGAAGGTATGGCAGGAGGCTACACCTTC.